Listed below are T cell receptor beta chains from one sample, sequenced in a study of cytomegalovirus exposure and HLA in healthy donors. Using immunoSEQ multiplex PCR, the repertoire was profiled, and TCRdb retains in-frame clones only, with some absent. The sample lists roughly 200,000 clones; 77% were seen once. The sample was PBMCs. The receptors shown here come from a woman aged 60 to 75 in good health and CMV-seropositive. The CDR3 runs from the conserved cysteine through the conserved F or W. D genes are given only for firm matches. Some rows mark clone size as missing; the rest say once, few, many or name a class of expanded clone.

D	J	V	size	CDR3	DNA
TRBD1	TRBJ1-5	TRBV5-6	-	CASSSGQPRNQPQHF	TGTGCCAGCAGCTCGGGACAGCCTCGGAATCAGCCCCAGCATTTT
TRBD2	TRBJ2-7	TRBV18	-	CASSPGGGSNYEQYF	TGTGCCAGCTCACCAGGCGGGGGGTCAAACTACGAGCAGTACTTC
-	TRBJ2-4	TRBV27	-	CASSLSGGWRNSQYF	TGTGCCAGCAGTTTATCTGGAGGGTGGCGGAACAGTCAGTACTTC
-	TRBJ1-4	TRBV5-4	-	CASSSLDPNEKLFF	TGTGCCAGCAGCTCGCTAGACCCAAATGAAAAACTGTTTTTT
-	TRBJ2-5	TRBV2	-	CASSGQVTETQYF	TGTGCCAGCAGTGGACAGGTGACGGAGACCCAGTACTTC
TRBD1	TRBJ1-6	TRBV2	-	CASSASRGTVASPLHF	TGTGCCAGCAGTGCTTCCAGAGGGACAGTAGCAAGTCCCCTCCACTTT
-	TRBJ1-2	TRBV7-9	-	CASSFPLTSHYGYTF	TGTGCCAGCAGCTTCCCCCTCACGAGCCACTATGGCTACACCTTC
-	TRBJ2-6	TRBV4-3	-	CASSQGPGHFSGANVLTF	TGCGCCAGCAGCCAGGGTCCGGGACACTTCTCTGGGGCCAACGTCCTGACTTTC
-	TRBJ2-7	TRBV11-1	-	CASSLIQDPSYEQYF	TGTGCCAGCAGCTTAATACAGGACCCTTCCTACGAGCAGTACTTC
-	TRBJ2-2	TRBV2	-	CASSEARGSGELFF	TGTGCCAGCAGTGAAGCGCGGGGATCCGGGGAGCTGTTTTTT
-	TRBJ2-3	TRBV28	-	CASSSGGSTDTQYF	TGTGCCAGCAGCTCTGGCGGGAGCACAGATACGCAGTATTTT
TRBD2	TRBJ2-5	TRBV4-2	-	CASSPGTSAQETQYF	TGTGCCAGCAGCCCCGGGACTAGCGCCCAAGAGACCCAGTACTTC
TRBD1	TRBJ1-2	TRBV7-6	-	CASSPFQGAQGGYTF	TGTGCCAGCAGTCCATTCCAGGGGGCGCAGGGTGGCTACACCTTC
TRBD1	TRBJ2-1	TRBV5-1	-	CASSRGGTGWENEQFF	TGCGCCAGCAGCCGTGGTGGGACAGGCTGGGAGAATGAGCAGTTCTTC
TRBD1	TRBJ1-1	TRBV11-1	once	CASSPWDSFNTEAFF	TGTGCCAGCAGCCCCTGGGACAGTTTCAACACTGAAGCTTTCTTT
-	TRBJ2-5	TRBV18	-	CASSPPGETQYF	TGTGCCAGCTCGCCCCCGGGGGAGACCCAGTACTTC
TRBD1	TRBJ1-2	TRBV27	-	CASSLGTGLWDGYTF	TGTGCCAGCAGTTTGGGGACAGGGCTTTGGGATGGCTACACCTTC
TRBD2	TRBJ2-3	TRBV6-5	-	CASRTSGSFDTQYF	TGTGCCAGCAGGACTAGCGGGAGTTTTGATACGCAGTATTTT
TRBD1	TRBJ1-5	TRBV23-1	once	CASSHQKTGLEVCNQPQHF	TGCGCCAGCAGTCATCAAAAGACAGGGTTGGAGGTTTGCAATCAGCCCCAGCATTTT
-	TRBJ1-1	TRBV6-4	-	CASSPRNSGEVAFF	TGTGCCAGCAGTCCCCGGAACTCAGGGGAAGTAGCTTTCTTT
-	TRBJ1-4	TRBV11-2	-	CASSPRGGVNEKLFF	TGTGCCAGCAGCCCTCGGGGAGGGGTGAATGAAAAACTGTTTTTT
-	TRBJ1-2	TRBV2	few	CASSEASPGVRGYTF	TGTGCCAGCAGTGAAGCAAGTCCAGGGGTGAGGGGCTACACCTTC
TRBD1	TRBJ1-4	TRBV5-6	-	CASSLQGASTNEKLFF	TGTGCCAGCAGCCTACAGGGGGCCTCAACTAATGAAAAACTGTTTTTT
-	TRBJ2-5	TRBV7-3	-	CASSLSTRHQETQYF	TGTGCCAGCAGCTTAAGTACTAGACATCAAGAGACCCAGTACTTC
TRBD2	TRBJ2-1	TRBV9	-	CASSVRGEAYNEQFF	TGTGCCAGCAGCGTGCGGGGGGAAGCCTACAATGAGCAGTTCTTC
-	TRBJ1-2	TRBV6-5	-	CASSRDFLYGYTF	TGTGCCAGCAGTCGGGACTTTCTTTATGGCTACACCTTC
-	TRBJ1-5	TRBV27	-	CASSPATGRGGQPQHF	TGTGCCAGCAGTCCAGCGACAGGAAGGGGCGGTCAGCCCCAGCATTTT
-	TRBJ2-3	TRBV7-2	-	CASSLRGSTDTQYF	TGTGCCAGCAGCTTAAGGGGTAGCACAGATACGCAGTATTTT
-	TRBJ2-5	TRBV11-2	-	CASSFETGIPLQYF	TGTGCCAGCAGCTTTGAGACGGGGATACCCCTCCAGTACTTC
TRBD2	TRBJ2-7	TRBV29-1	-	CSVRGGDSYEQYF	TGCAGCGTTCGCGGGGGAGACTCCTACGAGCAGTACTTC
TRBD1	TRBJ2-7	TRBV19	-	CASESRGTGAYEQYF	TGTGCCAGTGAGAGTCGAGGGACAGGGGCCTACGAGCAGTACTTC
TRBD2	TRBJ2-7	TRBV4-3	-	CASSLTLAGGIEYF	TGCGCCAGCAGCCTTACCCTAGCGGGGGGGATTGAGTACTTC
TRBD2	TRBJ2-7	TRBV2	few	CASSLTSGRYEQYF	TGTGCCAGCAGCCTGACTAGCGGGAGATACGAGCAGTACTTC
-	TRBJ2-7	TRBV9	few	CASSVGGSGYEQYF	TGTGCCAGCAGCGTAGGTGGTAGCGGCTACGAGCAGTACTTC
TRBD1	TRBJ2-5	TRBV6-5	once	CASSYSGQQETQYF	TGTGCCAGCAGTTACTCGGGACAGCAAGAGACCCAGTACTTC
TRBD1	TRBJ1-5	TRBV27	-	CASSLSWDRGLYQPQHF	TGTGCCAGCAGTTTATCCTGGGACAGGGGGCTCTATCAGCCCCAGCATTTT
-	TRBJ1-5	TRBV27	-	CASSSDTGGGQPQHF	TGTGCCAGCAGTTCAGACACGGGGGGCGGTCAGCCCCAGCATTTT
TRBD2	TRBJ2-1	TRBV2	-	CASSERGLASNEQFF	TGTGCCAGCAGTGAACGAGGACTAGCGAGCAATGAGCAGTTCTTC
TRBD2	TRBJ2-1	TRBV14	once	CASSQGNQREGGVFF	TGTGCCAGCAGCCAAGGAAATCAGCGGGAGGGCGGGGTGTTCTTC
-	TRBJ1-2	TRBV28	few	CASSFAGLEVYGYTF	TGTGCCAGCAGTTTCGCGGGACTTGAAGTCTATGGCTACACCTTC
-	TRBJ2-5	TRBV10-3	once	CAISVTSSETQYF	TGTGCCATCAGTGTTACCAGTTCTGAGACCCAGTACTTC
TRBD1	TRBJ1-3	TRBV5-6	-	CASSSTGVGNTIYF	TGTGCCAGCAGCTCTACAGGGGTCGGAAACACCATATATTTT